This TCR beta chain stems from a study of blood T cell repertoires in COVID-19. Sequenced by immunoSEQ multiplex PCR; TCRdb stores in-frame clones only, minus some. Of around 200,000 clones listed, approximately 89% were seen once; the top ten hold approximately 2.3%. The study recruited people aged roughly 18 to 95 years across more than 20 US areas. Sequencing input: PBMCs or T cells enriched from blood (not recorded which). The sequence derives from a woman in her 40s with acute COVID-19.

CDR3 region: CASSFRGGPSEQFF. As DNA, the CDR3 is TGTGCCAGCAGCTTTCGCGGGGGCCCGAGTGAGCAGTTCTTC. The rearrangement joins TRBV7-8 to TRBJ2-1, with a tentative D call TRBD2 (7 bases). Germline values: CDR1 SGHVS, CDR2 FQNEAQ. The CDR3 runs 14 residues. V gave up 3 bases and J gave up 9 bases, with 15 bases separating them.